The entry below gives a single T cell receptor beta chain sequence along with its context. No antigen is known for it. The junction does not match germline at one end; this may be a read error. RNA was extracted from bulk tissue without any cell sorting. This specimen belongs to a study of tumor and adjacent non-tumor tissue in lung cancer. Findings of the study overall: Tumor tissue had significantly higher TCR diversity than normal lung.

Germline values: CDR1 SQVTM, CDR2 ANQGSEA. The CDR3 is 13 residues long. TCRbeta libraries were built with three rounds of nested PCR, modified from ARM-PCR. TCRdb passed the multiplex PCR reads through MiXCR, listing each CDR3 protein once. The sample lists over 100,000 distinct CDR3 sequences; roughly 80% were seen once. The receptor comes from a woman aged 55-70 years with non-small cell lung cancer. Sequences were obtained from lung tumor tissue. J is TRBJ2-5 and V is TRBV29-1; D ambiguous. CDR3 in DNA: TGCAGCATTGGCCGGGCGTTCCAAGAGATCCAGTATTTC. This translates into CSIGRAFQEIQYF. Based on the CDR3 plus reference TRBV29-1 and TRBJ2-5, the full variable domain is SAVISQKPSRDICQRGTSLTIQCQVDSQVTMMFWYRQQPGQSLTLIATANQGSEATYESGFVIDKFPISRPNLTFSTLTVSNMSPEDSSIYLCSIGRAFQEIQYFGPGTRLLVL.